This T cell receptor (beta chain) is drawn from a study of cytomegalovirus exposure and HLA in healthy donors. Study observations and caveats: The study carried out a later analysis of TCR beta sequences. It associated approximately 15,000 of them with specific HLA alleles at a false discovery rate of 0.05.

V dropped 4 bases and J dropped 6 bases, with 15 bases sitting between them. The germline V gene has CDR1 SGHDT and CDR2 YYEEEE. This CDR3 contains 14 residues. The PCR ran on 60 Vbeta and 13 Jbeta primers. Assay used: immunoSEQ multiplex PCR; TCRdb lists only in-frame clones, some missing. The sample carries about 120,000 clones, approximately 79% recorded once. This clone appeared a few times. Its specificity is unknown. The sequence came from a young man in good health and CMV-seronegative. The specimen sequenced was PBMCs. The gene calls are TRBV5-6 and TRBJ2-3; TRBD1 is a possible D gene (6 bases). The CDR3 DNA follows: TGTGCCAGCAGCCCAAAAGGACAGATTGATACGCAGTATTTT. Translating it yields CASSPKGQIDTQYF.